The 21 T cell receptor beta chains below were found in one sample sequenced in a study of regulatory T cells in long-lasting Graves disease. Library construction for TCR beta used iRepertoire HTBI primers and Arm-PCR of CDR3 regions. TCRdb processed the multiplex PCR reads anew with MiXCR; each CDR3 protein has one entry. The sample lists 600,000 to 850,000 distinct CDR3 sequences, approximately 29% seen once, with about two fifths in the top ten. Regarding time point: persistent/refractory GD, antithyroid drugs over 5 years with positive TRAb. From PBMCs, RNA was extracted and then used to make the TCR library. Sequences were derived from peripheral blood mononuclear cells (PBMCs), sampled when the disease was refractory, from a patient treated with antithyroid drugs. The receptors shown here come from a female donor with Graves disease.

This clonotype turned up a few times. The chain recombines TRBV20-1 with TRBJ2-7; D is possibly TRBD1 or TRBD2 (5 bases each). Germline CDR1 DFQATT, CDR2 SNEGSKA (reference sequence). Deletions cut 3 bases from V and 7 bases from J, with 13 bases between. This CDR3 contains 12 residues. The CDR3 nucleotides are TGCAGTGCTAGCCCAACGTGGGGGGAGCAGTACTTC. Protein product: CSASPTWGEQYF.

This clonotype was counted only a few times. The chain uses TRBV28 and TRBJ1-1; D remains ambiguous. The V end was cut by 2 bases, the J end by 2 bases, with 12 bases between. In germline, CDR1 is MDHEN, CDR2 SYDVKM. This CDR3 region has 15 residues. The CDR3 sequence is CASSLGGNGNTEAFF. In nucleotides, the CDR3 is TGTGCCAGCAGTTTAGGAGGGAATGGAAACACTGAAGCTTTCTTT.

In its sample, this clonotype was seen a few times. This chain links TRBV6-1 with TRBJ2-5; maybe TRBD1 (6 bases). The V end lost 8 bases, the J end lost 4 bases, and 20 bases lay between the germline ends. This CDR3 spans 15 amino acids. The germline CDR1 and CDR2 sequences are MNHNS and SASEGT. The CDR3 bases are TGTGCCAGCCGGACAGCCCCGAGTATTGTAGAGACCCAGTACTTC. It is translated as CASRTAPSIVETQYF.

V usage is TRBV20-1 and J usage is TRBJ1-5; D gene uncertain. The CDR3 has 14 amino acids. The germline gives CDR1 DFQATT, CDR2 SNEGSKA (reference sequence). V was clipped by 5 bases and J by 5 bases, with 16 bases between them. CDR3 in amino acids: CSAPSAADYQPQHF. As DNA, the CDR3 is TGCAGTGCTCCAAGCGCGGCGGACTATCAGCCCCAGCATTTT.

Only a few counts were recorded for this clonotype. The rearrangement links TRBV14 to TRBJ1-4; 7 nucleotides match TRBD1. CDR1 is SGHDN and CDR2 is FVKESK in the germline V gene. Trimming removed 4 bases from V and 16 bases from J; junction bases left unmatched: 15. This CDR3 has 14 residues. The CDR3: CASSPIHAYGQAFF. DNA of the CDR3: TGTGCCAGCAGCCCGATTCATGCGTACGGACAGGCGTTTTTT.

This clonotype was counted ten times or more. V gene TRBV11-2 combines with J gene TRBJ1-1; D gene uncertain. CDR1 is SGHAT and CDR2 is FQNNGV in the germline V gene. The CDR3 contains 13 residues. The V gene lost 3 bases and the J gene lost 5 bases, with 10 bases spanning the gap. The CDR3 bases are TGTGCCAGCAGCTTCTCCATGGAAACTGAAGCTTTCTTT. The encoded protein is CASSFSMETEAFF.

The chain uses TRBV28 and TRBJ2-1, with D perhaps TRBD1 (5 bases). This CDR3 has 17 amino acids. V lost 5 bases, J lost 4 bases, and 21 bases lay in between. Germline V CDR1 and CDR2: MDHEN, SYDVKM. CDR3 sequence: CASSTLSSREDYNEQFF. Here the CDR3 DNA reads TGTGCCAGCAGTACCCTTTCCTCCAGGGAAGATTACAATGAGCAGTTCTTC.

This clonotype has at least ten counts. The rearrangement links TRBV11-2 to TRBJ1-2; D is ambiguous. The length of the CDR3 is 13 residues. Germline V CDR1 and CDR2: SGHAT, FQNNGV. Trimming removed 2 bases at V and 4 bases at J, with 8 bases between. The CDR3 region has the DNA TGTGCCAGCAGCTTATCCACAAGCTATGGCTACACCTTC. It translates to CASSLSTSYGYTF.

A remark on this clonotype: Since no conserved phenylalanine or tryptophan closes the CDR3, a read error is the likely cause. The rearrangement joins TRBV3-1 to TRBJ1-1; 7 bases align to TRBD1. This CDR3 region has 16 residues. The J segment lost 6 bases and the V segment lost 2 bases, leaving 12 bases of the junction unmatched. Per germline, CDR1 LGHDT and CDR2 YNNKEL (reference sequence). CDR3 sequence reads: CASSQQDRLPSSEAFL. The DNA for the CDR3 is TGTGCCAGCAGCCAACAGGACAGGTTGCCCTCTTCTGAAGCTTTCCTT.

This chain's CDR3 is CASSIHRTGVTEAFF. As DNA, the CDR3 is TGTGCCAGCAGCATACATAGGACAGGGGTGACTGAAGCTTTCTTT. The rearrangement links TRBV7-3 to TRBJ1-1; 9 bases fit TRBD1. The J segment lost 5 bases and the V segment lost 5 bases, leaving 9 bases of the junction unmatched. Germline V gives CDR1 SGHTA, CDR2 FQGTGA. This CDR3 is built from 15 residues. Using reference TRBV7-3 and TRBJ1-1 for the parts outside the CDR3, the full variable domain is GAGVSQTPSNKVTEKGKYVELRCDPISGHTALYWYRQSLGQGPEFLIYFQGTGAADDSGLPNDRFFAVRPEGSVSTLKIQRTERGDSAVYLCASSIHRTGVTEAFFGQGTRLTVV.

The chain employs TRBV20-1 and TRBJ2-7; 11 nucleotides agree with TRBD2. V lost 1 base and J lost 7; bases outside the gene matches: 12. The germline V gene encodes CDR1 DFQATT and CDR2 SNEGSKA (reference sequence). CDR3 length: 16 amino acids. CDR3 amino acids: CSARGEVAGGPWEQYF. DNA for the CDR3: TGCAGTGCTAGAGGAGAGGTAGCGGGAGGGCCGTGGGAGCAGTACTTC.

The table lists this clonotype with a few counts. The CDR3 sequence is CASKPGQGGEKLFF. In DNA, the CDR3 is TGTGCCAGCAAACCGGGACAGGGAGGAGAAAAACTGTTTTTT. This chain connects TRBV28 to TRBJ1-4; TRBD1 matches at 9 bases. Germline V gene lookup returns CDR1 MDHEN and CDR2 SYDVKM. J was trimmed by 8 bases and V by 7 bases; bases with no gene match: 8. This CDR3 contains 14 residues.

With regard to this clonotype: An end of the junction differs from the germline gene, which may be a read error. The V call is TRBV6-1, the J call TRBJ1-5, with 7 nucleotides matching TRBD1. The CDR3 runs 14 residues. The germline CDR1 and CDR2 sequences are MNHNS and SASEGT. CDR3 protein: CAISGDSSNQPQHF. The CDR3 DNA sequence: TGTGCCATCAGTGGGGACAGTAGCAATCAGCCCCAGCATTTT.

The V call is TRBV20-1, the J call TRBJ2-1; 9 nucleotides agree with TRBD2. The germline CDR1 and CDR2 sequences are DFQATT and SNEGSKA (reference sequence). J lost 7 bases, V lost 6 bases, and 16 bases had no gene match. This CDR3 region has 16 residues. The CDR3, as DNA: TGCAGTGCCCTCGGACTAGCGTCGCTCCACGGGAATGAGCAGTTCTTC. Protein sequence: CSALGLASLHGNEQFF.

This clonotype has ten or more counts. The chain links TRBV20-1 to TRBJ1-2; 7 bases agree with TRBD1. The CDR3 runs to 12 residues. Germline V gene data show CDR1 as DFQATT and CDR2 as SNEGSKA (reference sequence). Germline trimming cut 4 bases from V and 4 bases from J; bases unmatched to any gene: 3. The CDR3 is CSATGQLYGYTF. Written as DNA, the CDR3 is TGCAGTGCTACGGGACAGCTCTATGGCTACACCTTC.

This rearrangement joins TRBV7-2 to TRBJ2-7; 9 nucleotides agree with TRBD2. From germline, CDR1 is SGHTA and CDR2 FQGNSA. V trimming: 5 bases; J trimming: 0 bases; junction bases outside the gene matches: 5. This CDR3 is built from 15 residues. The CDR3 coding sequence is TGTGCCAGCAGCAAGGGACTAGCTGACTCCTACGAGCAGTACTTC. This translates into CASSKGLADSYEQYF.

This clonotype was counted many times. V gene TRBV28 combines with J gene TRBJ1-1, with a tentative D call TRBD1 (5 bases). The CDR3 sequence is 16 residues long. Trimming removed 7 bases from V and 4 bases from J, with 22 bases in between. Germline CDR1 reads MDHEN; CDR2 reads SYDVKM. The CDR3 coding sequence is TGTGCCAGCACTCCCCCGGGCAGGGTGGGGATCACTGAAGCTTTCTTT. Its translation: CASTPPGRVGITEAFF.

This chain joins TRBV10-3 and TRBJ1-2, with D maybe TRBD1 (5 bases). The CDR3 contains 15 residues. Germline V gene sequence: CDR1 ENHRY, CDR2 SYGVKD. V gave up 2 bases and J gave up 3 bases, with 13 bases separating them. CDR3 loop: CAISEEGRVDYGYTF. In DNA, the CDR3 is TGTGCCATCAGTGAGGAGGGCAGGGTGGACTATGGCTACACCTTC.

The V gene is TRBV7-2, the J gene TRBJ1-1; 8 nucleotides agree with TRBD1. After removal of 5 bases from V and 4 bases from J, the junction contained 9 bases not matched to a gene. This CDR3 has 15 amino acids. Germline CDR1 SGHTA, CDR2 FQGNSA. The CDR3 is CASSPGTQGATEAFF. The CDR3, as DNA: TGTGCCAGCAGCCCCGGTACTCAGGGGGCCACTGAAGCTTTCTTT.

The CDR3: CASSTASGRVDEQFF. The DNA of the CDR3 is TGTGCCAGTAGTACGGCTAGCGGGAGGGTAGATGAGCAGTTCTTC. V gene TRBV19 combines with J gene TRBJ2-1; TRBD2 agrees at 12 bases. With V trimmed by 4 bases and J by 8 bases, 6 bases remained unmatched. CDR1 is LNHDA and CDR2 is SQIVND in the germline V gene (reference sequence). The CDR3 covers 15 residues.

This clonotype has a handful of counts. CDR3 DNA: TGCAGCGTTCCTCGGGGACTAGCGGGAGGAGAGACCCAGTACTTC. Protein sequence: CSVPRGLAGGETQYF. This chain links TRBV29-1 with TRBJ2-5, with 15 bases that match TRBD2. This CDR3 has 15 amino acids. Germline V gives CDR1 SQVTM, CDR2 ANQGSEA. V lost 5 bases, J lost 4 bases, and 5 bases stayed unmatched.